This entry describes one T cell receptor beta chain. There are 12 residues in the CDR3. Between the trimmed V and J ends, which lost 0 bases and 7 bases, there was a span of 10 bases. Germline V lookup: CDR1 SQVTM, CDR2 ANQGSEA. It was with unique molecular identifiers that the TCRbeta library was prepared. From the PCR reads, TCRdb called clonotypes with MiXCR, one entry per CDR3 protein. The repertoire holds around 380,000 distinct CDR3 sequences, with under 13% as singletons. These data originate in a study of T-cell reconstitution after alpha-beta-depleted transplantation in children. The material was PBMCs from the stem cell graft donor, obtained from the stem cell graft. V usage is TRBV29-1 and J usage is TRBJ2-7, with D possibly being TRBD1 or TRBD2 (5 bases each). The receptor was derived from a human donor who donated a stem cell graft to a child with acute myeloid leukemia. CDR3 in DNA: TGCAGCGTTGAAGAGGGGGTTGGTGAGCAGTACTTC. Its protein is CSVEEGVGEQYF.